This entry lists 18 T cell receptor beta chains sequenced from one sample in a study of blood T cell repertoires in COVID-19. Data came from immunoSEQ multiplex PCR; TCRdb stores just in-frame clones and leaves some out. This table has under 200,000 clones, approximately 79% appearing once. The sample comprised peripheral blood. The receptors originated from a woman between 55 and 75 years old with COVID-19, enrolled during active disease.

The chain has TRBV11-1 and TRBJ2-7; 7 bases line up with TRBD1. The germline gives CDR1 SGHAT, CDR2 FQDESV (reference sequence). With V trimmed by 5 bases and J by 3 bases, 4 bases remained unmatched. This CDR3 has 13 amino acids. The CDR3, as DNA: TGTGCCAGCAGCAGGGGACAGAACTACGAGCAGTACTTC. Amino acids: CASSRGQNYEQYF. Full variable domain (missing parts from reference TRBV11-1 and TRBJ2-7): EAEVAQSPRYKITEKSQAVAFWCDPISGHATLYWYRQILGQGPELLVQFQDESVVDDSQLPKDRFSAERLKGVDSTLKIQPAELGDSAMYLCASSRGQNYEQYFGPGTRLTVT.

This clone was detected only once. The CDR3 sequence: CASSLHSSRMQFF. CDR3 coding DNA: TGTGCCAGCAGCTTACATTCTAGCAGAATGCAGTTCTTC. The chain has TRBV7-2 and TRBJ2-1; weak D call: TRBD2 (5 bases). This CDR3 has 13 residues. V was trimmed by 2 bases and J by 12 bases, leaving 14 bases between them. Germline V lookup: CDR1 SGHTA, CDR2 FQGNSA.

DNA of the CDR3: TGTGCCAGCAGAGAGACAGGGGGCAGGCGCACTGAAGCTTTCTTT. Protein product: CASRETGGRRTEAFF. The chain links TRBV3-1 (or the pseudogene TRBV3-2) to TRBJ1-1; 10 positions match TRBD1. The CDR3 consists of 15 residues. CDR1 is LGHDT and CDR2 is YNNKEL in the germline V gene (reference sequence). Germline trimming cut 6 bases from V and 4 bases from J; bases unmatched to any gene: 8.

The chain recombines TRBV18 with TRBJ1-2; no firm D call. The V and J ends lost 4 bases and 5 bases respectively, with 23 bases between them. The germline V gene encodes CDR1 KGHSH and CDR2 LQKENI. The CDR3 contains 17 residues. The CDR3 DNA sequence: TGTGCCAGCTCACTTACTGCCCCGGGCGGGCGTCGTTATGGCTACACCTTC. It encodes CASSLTAPGGRRYGYTF.

The chain carries TRBV30 and TRBJ2-2, with TRBD1 matching over 7 bases. The junction had 8 bases not matched to a gene; V was cut back by 0 bases and J by 4 bases. Germline assignment: CDR1 GTSNPN and CDR2 SVGIG (reference sequence). The CDR3 is made up of 16 amino acids. This CDR3 reads CAWSVRGGAGTGELFF. CDR3 nucleotide sequence: TGTGCCTGGAGTGTACGAGGGGGCGCGGGCACCGGGGAGCTGTTTTTT. Together with reference TRBV30 and TRBJ2-2, the CDR3 gives the full variable domain: SQTIHQWPATLVQPVGSPLSLECTVEGTSNPNLYWYRQAAGRGLQLLFYSVGIGQISSEVPQNLSASRPQDRQFILSSKKLLLSDSGFYLCAWSVRGGAGTGELFFGEGSRLTVL.

The V and J genes are TRBV27 and TRBJ1-2; D remains ambiguous. Germline values: CDR1 MNHEY, CDR2 SMNVEV (reference sequence). This CDR3 is 13 amino acids long. V lost 5 bases and J 5 bases, leaving 12 bases between the germline ends. CDR3 sequence: CASSPRGGYGYTF. The CDR3 DNA sequence: TGTGCCAGCAGTCCTCGGGGAGGTTATGGCTACACCTTC.

The chain combines TRBV28 with TRBJ2-1, with D maybe TRBD1 (5 bases). CDR1 is MDHEN, CDR2 SYDVKM, per germline. The CDR3 length is 18 residues. V lost 4 bases, J lost 12 bases, and 31 bases lay in between. The CDR3 reads CASSSFPRSDIGAYAQFF. DNA for the CDR3: TGTGCCAGCAGTTCATTTCCCCGGTCTGATATAGGGGCCTATGCGCAGTTCTTC. The variable domain in full, with the rest retrieved from reference TRBV28 and TRBJ2-1, is DVKVTQSSRYLVKRTGEKVFLECVQDMDHENMFWYRQDPGLGLRLIYFSYDVKMKEKGDIPEGYSVSREKKERFSLILESASTNQTSMYLCASSSFPRSDIGAYAQFFGPGTRLTVL.

J is TRBJ1-2 and V is TRBV5-1; possibly TRBD1 for D (6 bases). Germline V gene data show CDR1 as SGHRS and CDR2 as YFSETQ. With 4 bases removed from V and 0 bases from J, the gap between germline ends came to 10 bases. The CDR3 contains 14 residues. The CDR3 DNA sequence: TGCGCCAGCAGCAGCGGACAGACTAACTATGGCTACACCTTC. Amino acids: CASSSGQTNYGYTF.

The chain combines TRBV9 with TRBJ2-6; tentative D call: TRBD1 (6 bases). V dropped 0 bases and J dropped 0 bases, with 13 bases sitting between them. Germline CDR1 and CDR2: SGDLS and YYNGEE. This CDR3 region has 18 residues. The CDR3 sequence: CASSVDREDHSGANVLTF. The CDR3 bases are TGTGCCAGCAGCGTAGACAGGGAAGACCACTCTGGGGCCAACGTCCTGACTTTC.

V is TRBV11-2 and J is TRBJ2-6; no reliable D call. The germline CDR1 and CDR2 sequences are SGHAT and FQNNGV. The CDR3 loop spans 17 amino acids. V lost 5 bases and J 1 base, leaving 15 bases between the germline ends. The CDR3 reads CASSRLGARSGANVLTF. The CDR3 DNA reads as TGTGCCAGCAGCCGACTCGGCGCAAGGTCTGGGGCCAACGTCCTGACTTTC.

This clone was counted ten times or more. The gene calls are TRBV4-2 and TRBJ2-7, with 10 bases fitting TRBD2. Germline CDR1 reads LGHNA; CDR2 reads YNFKEQ. The CDR3 contains 16 residues. The V and J ends lost 3 bases and 7 bases, in that order; junction bases with no gene match: 12. CDR3 amino acids: CASSQGAGGPIWEQYF. CDR3 DNA sequence: TGTGCCAGCAGCCAGGGAGCGGGAGGGCCAATATGGGAGCAGTACTTC.

The chain combines TRBV27 with TRBJ2-1, with TRBD1 as a possible D gene (6 bases). The germline V gene encodes CDR1 MNHEY and CDR2 SMNVEV (reference sequence). The length of the CDR3 is 13 residues. Trimming stripped 4 bases from V and 6 bases from J, with 10 bases between. As DNA, the CDR3 is TGTGCCAGCAGTTCCAGGGGACCCAATGAGCAGTTCTTC. Residues: CASSSRGPNEQFF.

The chain employs TRBV27 and TRBJ2-5; 9 bases are shared with TRBD1. With V trimmed by 4 bases and J by 5 bases, 2 bases remained unmatched. Germline-derived CDR1 and CDR2 are MNHEY and SMNVEV (reference sequence). This CDR3 has 13 residues. In DNA form, the CDR3 reads TGTGCCAGCAGTTATGACAGGGGGGAGACCCAGTACTTC. Its translation: CASSYDRGETQYF.

This chain joins TRBV19 and TRBJ1-2, with TRBD1 matching 9 bases. V gave up 8 bases and J gave up 8 bases; unmatched junction bases: 3. CDR3 length: 11 residues. The germline V gene has CDR1 LNHDA and CDR2 SQIVND (reference sequence). The CDR3 region is CASGQGRGYTF. The CDR3 nucleotides are TGTGCCAGTGGACAGGGGAGAGGCTACACCTTC.

This chain uses TRBV10-2 with TRBJ1-5; perhaps TRBD1 as D (6 bases). Germline V gene data show CDR1 as WSHSY and CDR2 as SAAADI. This CDR3 spans 15 amino acids. Trimming stripped 6 bases from V and 4 bases from J, with 16 bases between. The CDR3 DNA reads as TGCGCCAGCAGCCCCAACCATCAGGGGAATCAGCCCCAGCATTTT. Translation gives CASSPNHQGNQPQHF.

CDR3 in amino acids: CASSLIGQFASFGRNGELFF. CDR3 DNA sequence: TGTGCCAGCAGTTTAATTGGACAGTTTGCCTCCTTCGGCCGAAACGGGGAGCTGTTTTTT. The J gene is TRBJ2-2, the V gene TRBV27, with D possibly being TRBD1 (6 bases). From germline, CDR1 is MNHEY and CDR2 SMNVEV (reference sequence). V lost 2 bases to trimming and J lost 7 bases, with 29 bases between them. CDR3 length: 20 residues.

V and J are TRBV28 and TRBJ1-2, with 10 bases fitting TRBD1. The trim removed 8 bases at V and 3 bases at J, leaving 0 bases unmatched. Looked up from germline, CDR1 is MDHEN and CDR2 is SYDVKM. The CDR3 covers 12 residues. For the CDR3, the DNA is TGTGCCAGCGGGACAGGGGACTATGGCTACACCTTC. Its translation: CASGTGDYGYTF.

This chain uses TRBV2 with TRBJ1-1, with 9 bases identical to TRBD1. Looked up from germline, CDR1 is SNHLY and CDR2 is FYNNEI. CDR3 length equals 13 residues. The junction had 2 bases not matched to a gene; V was cut back by 4 bases and J by 5 bases. The CDR3 DNA follows: TGTGCCAGCAGTGGACAGGGGGTAACTGAAGCTTTCTTT. Amino acids: CASSGQGVTEAFF. Variable domain in full (rest from reference TRBV2 and TRBJ1-1): EPEVTQTPSHQVTQMGQEVILRCVPISNHLYFYWYRQILGQKVEFLVSFYNNEISEKSEIFDDQFSVERPDGSNFTLKIRSTKLEDSAMYFCASSGQGVTEAFFGQGTRLTVV.